Listed below are T cell receptor beta chains from one sample, sequenced in a study of post-analysis software for immune sequencing data. MiXCR, applied by TCRdb to the PCR reads, yields one record per CDR3 protein. The sample has some 160,000 distinct CDR3 sequences; 36% are singletons. Sample: blood, taken after autologous hematopoietic stem cell transplantation. The receptors derive from a girl aged 10 to 17 with multiple sclerosis. The CDR3 runs from the conserved cysteine through the conserved F or W. The D gene is left open where the match is weak. Size is omitted from some rows. Given values are once, few, many or a class for expanded clones.

.,TRBV11-2,TRBJ2-3,.,CASSLAGTATDTQYF,TGTGCCAGCAGCTTAGCGGGGACTGCCACAGATACGCAGTATTTT
.,TRBV20-1,TRBJ2-3,.,CSASPFGAERTDTQYF,TGCAGTGCTAGCCCTTTTGGGGCGGAGCGCACAGATACGCAGTATTTT
TRBD2,TRBV29-1,TRBJ2-7,many,CSVESSEREGPSYEQYF,TGCAGCGTTGAATCGTCGGAGCGGGAAGGACCCTCCTACGAGCAGTACTTC
TRBD1,TRBV2,TRBJ1-2,.,CASSDRVENYGYTF,TGTGCCAGCAGCGACAGGGTGGAGAACTATGGCTACACCTTC
.,TRBV28,TRBJ2-1,few,CASSRAGEADEQFF,TGTGCCAGCAGTAGGGCAGGGGAGGCCGATGAGCAGTTCTTC
.,TRBV18,TRBJ2-1,few,CASSPGGVYEQFF,TGTGCCAGCTCACCAGGTGGGGTCTATGAGCAGTTCTTC
TRBD2,TRBV4-2,TRBJ2-1,.,CASSQDALAGGNEQFF,TGTGCCAGCAGCCAAGATGCACTGGCGGGAGGTAATGAGCAGTTCTTC
TRBD1,TRBV7-2,TRBJ1-2,many,CASSLYPSGGGGYTF,TGTGCCAGCAGCTTATATCCCTCAGGGGGCGGTGGCTACACCTTC
.,TRBV5-4,TRBJ1-2,.,CASSLAGDGYTF,TGTGCCAGCAGCTTGGCCGGGGATGGCTACACCTTC
.,TRBV5-1,TRBJ1-2,few,CASSLTANYGYTF,TGCGCCAGCAGCTTGACAGCTAACTATGGCTACACCTTC
TRBD2,TRBV29-1,TRBJ2-3,.,CSVEYRGGDSDTQYF,TGCAGCGTTGAGTACCGGGGGGGCGACTCAGATACGCAGTATTTT
TRBD1,TRBV7-3,TRBJ2-2,.,CASSSTGSTGELFF,TGTGCCAGCAGCTCGACAGGGAGCACCGGGGAGCTGTTTTTT
.,TRBV5-5,TRBJ2-7,.,CASSALRDTYEQYF,TGTGCCAGCAGCGCACTCCGGGACACCTACGAGCAGTACTTC
TRBD2,TRBV5-1,TRBJ2-1,few,CASSPGLAGMGYNEQFF,TGCGCCAGCAGCCCGGGACTAGCGGGAATGGGCTACAATGAGCAGTTCTTC
TRBD2,TRBV13,TRBJ2-7,.,CASSFAAGGLYEQYF,TGTGCCAGCAGCTTTGCAGCGGGAGGGCTCTACGAGCAGTACTTC
.,TRBV30,TRBJ2-7,.,CAWSGAMHYEQYF,TGTGCCTGGAGCGGTGCTATGCACTACGAGCAGTACTTC
TRBD1,TRBV4-2,TRBJ1-5,.,CASSRNQGGSDQPQHF,TGTGCCAGCAGCCGGAACCAGGGGGGCAGCGATCAGCCCCAGCATTTT
.,TRBV20-1,TRBJ2-4,.,CSARDRLNIQYF,TGCAGTGCTAGAGATCGGCTCAACATTCAGTACTTC
TRBD1,TRBV12-3/TRBV12-4,TRBJ1-6,.,CATAGTGVSPLHF,TGTGCCACCGCAGGGACAGGGGTTTCACCCCTCCACTTT
TRBD2,TRBV5-1,TRBJ2-1,.,CASSSLAGGTYNEQFF,TGCGCCAGCAGCTCCTTAGCGGGAGGTACCTACAATGAGCAGTTCTTC
.,TRBV15,TRBJ2-3,.,CATSESTTDTQYF,TGTGCCACCAGCGAGAGCACCACAGATACGCAGTATTTT
.,TRBV5-1,TRBJ2-6,.,CASSSMSLSGANVLTF,TGCGCCAGCAGCTCGATGAGCTTATCTGGGGCCAACGTCCTGACTTTC
TRBD2,TRBV14,TRBJ2-1,once,CASSLLSGGPYNEQFF,TGTGCCAGCAGCCTATTGAGCGGGGGACCCTACAATGAGCAGTTCTTC
.,TRBV29-1,TRBJ2-7,few,CSVGTGGHEQYF,TGCAGCGTTGGGACGGGGGGCCACGAGCAGTACTTC
TRBD1,TRBV15,TRBJ2-7,few,CATSRSGTASYEQYF,TGTGCCACCAGCAGATCCGGGACAGCGAGCTACGAGCAGTACTTC
.,TRBV12-3/TRBV12-4,TRBJ1-1,.,CASTIQGVTEAFF,TGTGCCAGTACTATACAGGGAGTCACTGAAGCTTTCTTT
.,TRBV6-5,TRBJ2-3,.,CASTATGGDTQYF,TGTGCCAGCACCGCCACGGGCGGAGATACGCAGTATTTT
TRBD2,TRBV4-3,TRBJ2-3,.,CASSQDSWTSGFTDAQYF,TGCGCCAGCAGCCAAGATTCCTGGACTAGCGGCTTCACAGATGCGCAGTATTTT
.,TRBV20-1,TRBJ2-1,.,CSARRYGFSYNEQFF,TGCAGTGCTAGGAGGTACGGTTTCTCCTACAATGAGCAGTTCTTC
.,TRBV10-3,TRBJ2-3,.,CAISESATFTDTQYF,TGTGCCATCAGTGAGTCAGCGACGTTCACAGATACGCAGTATTTT
.,TRBV10-2,TRBJ1-5,.,CASSSGARQPQHF,TGCGCCAGCAGTTCGGGGGCCCGGCAGCCCCAGCATTTT
.,TRBV2,TRBJ2-5,.,CASNLEISGQETQYF,TGTGCCAGCAATTTGGAAATCAGCGGGCAAGAGACCCAGTACTTC
.,TRBV4-1,TRBJ1-2,.,CASSQSSGYYGYTF,TGCGCCAGCAGCCAATCCTCCGGGTACTATGGCTACACCTTC
.,TRBV6-2/TRBV6-3,TRBJ2-5,once,CASSSRAVYQETQYF,TGTGCCAGCAGTTCTAGGGCAGTGTACCAAGAGACCCAGTACTTC
TRBD1,TRBV20-1,TRBJ1-6,.,CSARVRQGGSPPHF,TGCAGTGCTAGAGTTAGACAGGGAGGCTCACCCCCCCACTTT
.,TRBV5-1,TRBJ2-6,few,CASGIQSGANVLTF,TGCGCCAGTGGCATTCAGTCTGGGGCCAACGTCCTGACTTTC
.,TRBV3-1,TRBJ2-3,few,CASSHNPQSSDTQYF,TGTGCCAGCAGCCACAACCCTCAGTCCTCGGATACGCAGTATTTT
TRBD1,TRBV28,TRBJ2-3,.,CASSPWTGGGADTQYF,TGTGCCAGCAGTCCGTGGACAGGGGGCGGAGCAGATACGCAGTATTTT
TRBD2,TRBV7-8,TRBJ2-3,few,CASSLRVAGGVIADTQYF,TGTGCCAGCAGCCTTAGGGTAGCGGGAGGGGTGATCGCAGATACGCAGTATTTT
.,TRBV24-1,TRBJ2-3,.,CATSDFSGATDTQYF,TGTGCCACCAGTGATTTCTCAGGGGCCACAGATACGCAGTATTTT
.,TRBV21-1,TRBJ2-1,.,CASSKRGTSGSGAYNEQFF,TGTGCCAGCAGCAAACGGGGGACTAGCGGGAGCGGGGCCTACAATGAGCAGTTCTTC
.,TRBV12-3/TRBV12-4,TRBJ2-3,.,CASSPQTVNTRYF,TGTGCCAGCAGTCCCCAGACAGTCAATACGCGGTATTTT
.,TRBV5-1,TRBJ2-5,many,CASSLDGGHYKETQYF,TGCGCCAGCAGCTTGGATGGCGGGCACTATAAAGAGACCCAGTACTTC
.,TRBV13,TRBJ2-7,many,CASSPWPGYEQYF,TGTGCCAGCAGCCCCTGGCCGGGGTACGAGCAGTACTTC
.,TRBV15,TRBJ2-7,few,CATSRLIGRNSYNEQYF,TGTGCCACCAGCAGACTGATCGGACGGAACTCCTACAATGAGCAGTACTTC
.,TRBV13,TRBJ2-7,few,CASSLRSGPQYEQYF,TGTGCCAGCAGCTTAAGGTCAGGGCCTCAATACGAGCAGTACTTC
.,TRBV6-2/TRBV6-3,TRBJ2-7,.,CASSYGQAYSYNEQYF,TGTGCCAGCAGTTATGGGCAGGCCTACTCCTACAATGAGCAGTACTTC
.,TRBV28,TRBJ2-7,.,CASSSGWGLLNPYEQYF,TGTGCCAGCAGTTCCGGTTGGGGACTCCTTAACCCCTACGAGCAGTACTTC
.,TRBV20-1,TRBJ1-2,.,CSARDGAMGGGYTF,TGCAGTGCTAGAGATGGGGCAATGGGGGGTGGCTACACCTTC
TRBD1,TRBV10-3,TRBJ1-2,.,CAISDRGRPGSGANYGYTF,TGTGCCATCAGTGACAGGGGGCGCCCGGGCTCGGGAGCTAACTATGGCTACACCTTC
TRBD1,TRBV20-1,TRBJ2-1,few,CSARERGNRGRSHEQFF,TGCAGTGCTAGAGAGAGAGGCAACAGGGGGCGATCCCATGAGCAGTTCTTC
TRBD1,TRBV6-1,TRBJ1-5,.,CASSWDRGSNQPQHF,TGTGCCAGCAGTTGGGACAGGGGGAGCAATCAGCCCCAGCATTTT
.,TRBV5-1,TRBJ2-5,.,CASSWKGTQETQYF,TGCGCCAGCAGCTGGAAGGGAACGCAAGAGACCCAGTACTTC
TRBD2,TRBV5-4,TRBJ2-7,.,CASSLELAGDGEQYF,TGTGCCAGCAGCTTGGAACTAGCGGGAGACGGGGAGCAGTACTTC
.,TRBV7-2,TRBJ2-7,.,CASSLWVVSSYEQYF,TGTGCCAGCAGCTTATGGGTGGTAAGCTCCTACGAGCAGTACTTC
TRBD1,TRBV10-3,TRBJ2-7,many,CAISRDSSYEQYF,TGTGCCATCAGCAGGGACAGCTCCTACGAGCAGTACTTC
.,TRBV10-3,TRBJ1-1,.,CAIKDRSAGKAFF,TGTGCCATCAAGGACCGATCGGCAGGGAAAGCTTTCTTT
.,TRBV7-9,TRBJ2-7,many,CASSQEYEQYF,TGTGCCAGCAGTCAAGAATACGAGCAGTACTTC